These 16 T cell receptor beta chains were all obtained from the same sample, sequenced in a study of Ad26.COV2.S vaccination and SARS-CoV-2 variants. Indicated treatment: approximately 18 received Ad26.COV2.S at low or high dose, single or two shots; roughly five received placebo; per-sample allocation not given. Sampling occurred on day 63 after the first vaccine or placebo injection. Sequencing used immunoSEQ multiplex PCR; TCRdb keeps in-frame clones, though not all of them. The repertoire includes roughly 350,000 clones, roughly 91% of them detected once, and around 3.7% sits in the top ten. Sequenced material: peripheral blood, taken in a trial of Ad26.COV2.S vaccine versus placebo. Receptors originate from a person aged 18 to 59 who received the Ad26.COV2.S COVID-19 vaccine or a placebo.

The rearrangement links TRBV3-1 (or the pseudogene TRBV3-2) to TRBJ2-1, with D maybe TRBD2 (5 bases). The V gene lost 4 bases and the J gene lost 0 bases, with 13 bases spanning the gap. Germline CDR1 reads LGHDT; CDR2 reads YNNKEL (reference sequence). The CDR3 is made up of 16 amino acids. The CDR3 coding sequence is TGTGCCAGCAGCCCCGAGGGTGGATACTCCTACAATGAGCAGTTCTTC. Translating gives CASSPEGGYSYNEQFF.

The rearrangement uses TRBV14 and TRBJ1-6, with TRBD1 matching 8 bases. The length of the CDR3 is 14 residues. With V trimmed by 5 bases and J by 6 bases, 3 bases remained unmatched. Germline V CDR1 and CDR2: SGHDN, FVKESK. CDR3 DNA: TGTGCCAGCAGCGCCGACAGGGGTAATTCACCCCTCCACTTT. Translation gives CASSADRGNSPLHF.

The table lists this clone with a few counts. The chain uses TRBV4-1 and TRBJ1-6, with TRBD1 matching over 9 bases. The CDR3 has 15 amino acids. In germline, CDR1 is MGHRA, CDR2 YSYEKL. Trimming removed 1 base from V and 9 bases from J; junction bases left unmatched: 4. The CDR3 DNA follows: TGCGCCAGCAGCCAAGGGGACAGGGCAATTTCACCCCTCCACTTT. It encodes CASSQGDRAISPLHF.

In DNA form, the CDR3 reads TGTGCCAGCAGACAGGGGGCGACTAGCGGGGATACGCAGTATTTT. Translating it yields CASRQGATSGDTQYF. The chain links TRBV6-5 to TRBJ2-3, with a weak D call TRBD2 (10 bases). Trimming shortened V by 6 bases and J by 6 bases, and 19 bases separated the two germline ends. The CDR3 is 15 amino acids. The germline CDR1 and CDR2 sequences are MNHEY and SVGAGI.

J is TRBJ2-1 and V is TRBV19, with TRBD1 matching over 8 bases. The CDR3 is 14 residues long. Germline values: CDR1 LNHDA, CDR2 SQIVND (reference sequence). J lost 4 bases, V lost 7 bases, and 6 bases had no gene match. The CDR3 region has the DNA TGTGCCAGTAACCCGGACAGGGTTTACAATGAGCAGTTCTTC. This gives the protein CASNPDRVYNEQFF.

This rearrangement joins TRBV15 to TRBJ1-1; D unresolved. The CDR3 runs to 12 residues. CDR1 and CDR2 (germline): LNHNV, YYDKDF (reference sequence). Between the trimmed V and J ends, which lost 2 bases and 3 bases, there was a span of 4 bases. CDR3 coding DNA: TGTGCCACCAGCAGATCACACACTGAAGCTTTCTTT. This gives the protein CATSRSHTEAFF. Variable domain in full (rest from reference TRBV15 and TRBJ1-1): DAMVIQNPRYQVTQFGKPVTLSCSQTLNHNVMYWYQQKSSQAPKLLFHYYDKDFNNEADTPDNFQSRRPNTSFCFLDIRSPGLGDTAMYLCATSRSHTEAFFGQGTRLTVV.

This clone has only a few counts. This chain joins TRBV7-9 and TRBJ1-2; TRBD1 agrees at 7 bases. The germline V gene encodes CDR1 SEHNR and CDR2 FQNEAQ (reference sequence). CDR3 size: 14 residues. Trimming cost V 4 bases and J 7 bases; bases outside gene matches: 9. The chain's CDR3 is CASSSADRDTGYTF. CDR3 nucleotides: TGTGCCAGCAGCTCCGCTGACAGGGATACTGGCTACACCTTC.

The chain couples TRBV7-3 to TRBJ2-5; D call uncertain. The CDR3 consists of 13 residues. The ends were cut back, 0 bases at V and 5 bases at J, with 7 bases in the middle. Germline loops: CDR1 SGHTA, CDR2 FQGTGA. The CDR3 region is CASSLTLEETQYF. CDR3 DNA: TGTGCCAGCAGCTTAACCCTGGAGGAGACCCAGTACTTC.

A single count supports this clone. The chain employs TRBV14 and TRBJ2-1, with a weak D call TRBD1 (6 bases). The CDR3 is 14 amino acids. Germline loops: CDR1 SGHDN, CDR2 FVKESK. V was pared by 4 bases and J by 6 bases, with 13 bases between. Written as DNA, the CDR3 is TGTGCCAGCAGCCCCATCGGGACACCCAATGAGCAGTTCTTC. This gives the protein CASSPIGTPNEQFF.

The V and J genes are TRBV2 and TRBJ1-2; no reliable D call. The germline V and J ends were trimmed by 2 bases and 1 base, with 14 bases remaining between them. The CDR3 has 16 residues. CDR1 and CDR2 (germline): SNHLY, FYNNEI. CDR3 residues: CASSETGYQVNYGYTF. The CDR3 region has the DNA TGTGCCAGCAGTGAAACGGGTTATCAGGTTAACTATGGCTACACCTTC.

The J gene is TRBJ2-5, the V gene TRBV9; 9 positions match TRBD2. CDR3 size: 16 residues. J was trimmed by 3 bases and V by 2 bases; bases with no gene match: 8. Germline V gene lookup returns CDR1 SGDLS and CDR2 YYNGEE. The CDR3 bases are TGTGCCAGCAGCGTTAGCGGGGGCACTTTTAAAGAGACCCAGTACTTC. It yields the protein CASSVSGGTFKETQYF.

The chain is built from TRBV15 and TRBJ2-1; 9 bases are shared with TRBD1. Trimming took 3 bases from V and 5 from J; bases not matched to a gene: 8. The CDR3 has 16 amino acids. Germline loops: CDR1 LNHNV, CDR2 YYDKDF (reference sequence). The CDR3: CATSRLQGALHNEQFF. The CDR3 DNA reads TGTGCCACCAGCAGGTTACAGGGGGCTTTGCACAATGAGCAGTTCTTC.

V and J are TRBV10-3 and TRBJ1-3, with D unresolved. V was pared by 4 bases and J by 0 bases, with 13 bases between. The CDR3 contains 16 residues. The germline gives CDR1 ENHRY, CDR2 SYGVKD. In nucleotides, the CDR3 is TGTGCCATCAGTGTTGACACCAAGAGCTCTGGAAACACCATATATTTT. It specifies CAISVDTKSSGNTIYF.

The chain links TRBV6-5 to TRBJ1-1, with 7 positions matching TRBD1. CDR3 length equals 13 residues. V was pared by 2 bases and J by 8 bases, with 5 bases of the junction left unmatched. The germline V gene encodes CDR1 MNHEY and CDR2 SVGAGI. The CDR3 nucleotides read TGTGCCAGCAGTTACCCCCAACAGGGGGAAGCTTTCTTT. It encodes CASSYPQQGEAFF.

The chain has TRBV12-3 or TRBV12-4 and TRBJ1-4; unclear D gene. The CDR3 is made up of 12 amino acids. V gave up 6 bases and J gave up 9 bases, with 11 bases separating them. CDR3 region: CASSPGGKKLFF. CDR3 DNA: TGTGCCAGCAGCCCGGGAGGGAAAAAACTGTTTTTT.

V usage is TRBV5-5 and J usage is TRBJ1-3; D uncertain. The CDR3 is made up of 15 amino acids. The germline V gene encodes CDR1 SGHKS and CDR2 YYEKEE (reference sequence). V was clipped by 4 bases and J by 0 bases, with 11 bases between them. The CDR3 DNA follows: TGTGCCAGCAGCCAGGACGGCAACTCTGGAAACACCATATATTTT. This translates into CASSQDGNSGNTIYF.